This T cell receptor beta chain was sequenced during a study of T cell changes during pregnancy in multiple sclerosis. Data came from immunoSEQ multiplex PCR; TCRdb stores just in-frame clones and leaves some out. Here the sample spans roughly 47,000 clones, approximately 90% being singletons. The CDR3 is 15 amino acids. Germline V gene sequence: CDR1 SGHNT, CDR2 YYREEE (reference sequence). V dropped 4 bases and J dropped 3; count of bases not matched to a gene: 9. The origin of this receptor is a female donor with multiple sclerosis, enrolled in a pregnancy study. The specimen was CD4+ T cells from peripheral blood mononuclear cells, collected after pregnancy. The chain combines TRBV5-4 with TRBJ1-1; 7 nucleotides line up with TRBD1. The CDR3 is CASSGEGASYTEAFF. CDR3 nucleotides: TGTGCCAGCAGCGGAGAGGGGGCGTCGTACACTGAAGCTTTCTTT.